Here is one T cell receptor beta chain with its context. Its antigen is not identified. The CDR3 length is 14 residues. V lost 5 bases and J 5 bases, leaving 12 bases between the germline ends. Germline lookup yields CDR1 MDHEN and CDR2 SYDVKM. Memory CD4+ cells were the fraction left after CD45RA+ naive selection. This record comes from a study of shared clonotypes between healthy human individuals. Study outcomes and limitations: Estimated richness was generally greater in naive than memory subsets. Clonotype sharing among the donors was expected to vary with sequencing depth.

Roughly 33,000 T cell genomes, or roughly 200 ng DNA, went into the sorted-subset replicate PCRs. TCRdb keeps only in-frame clones here, not all; method: immunoSEQ multiplex PCR. The table has about 2.4 million clones, over 85% seen once. The sequence came from a man aged 18 to 29 in good health. Some clones in this sample may be carry-over from other donors' samples. Sequencing was done on a sample of naive CD4+ T cells from PBMCs. Sample subset: CD45RA+ positively selected. The chain recombines TRBV28 with TRBJ2-2; no firm D call. CDR3 DNA sequence: TGTGCCAGCAGTCGGATCTGGCGGACCGGGGAGCTGTTTTTT. Translation gives CASSRIWRTGELFF.